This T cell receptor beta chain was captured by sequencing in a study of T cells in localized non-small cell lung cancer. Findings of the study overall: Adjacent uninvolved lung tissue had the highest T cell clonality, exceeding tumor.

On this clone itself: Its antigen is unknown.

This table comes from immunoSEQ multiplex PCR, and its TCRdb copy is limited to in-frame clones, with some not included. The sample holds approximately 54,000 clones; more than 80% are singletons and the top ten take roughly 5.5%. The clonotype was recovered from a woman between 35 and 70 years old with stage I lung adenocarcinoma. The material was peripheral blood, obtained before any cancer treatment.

Here the CDR3 DNA reads TGTGCCAGCAGCCAGACAGGGGGCCTACTACGGGATGGCTACACCTTC. It encodes CASSQTGGLLRDGYTF. The chain combines TRBV7-9 with TRBJ1-2; 10 bases are a match to TRBD1. The length of the CDR3 is 16 residues. The germline V gene has CDR1 SEHNR and CDR2 FQNEAQ (reference sequence). V was clipped by 5 bases and J by 6 bases; unmatched bases: 12.